The source of this TCR beta chain is a study of blood T cell repertoires in COVID-19. Study at large: The United States, Italy and Spain provided the acute and convalescent COVID-19 samples. PBMCs, B-cell-depleted T cells, or T cells provided the cDNA or gDNA that made up the material.

There are 18 residues in the CDR3. V was clipped by 4 bases and J by 0 bases; unmatched bases: 5. Germline V gene lookup returns CDR1 SGHTS and CDR2 YDEGEE. Authors' analysis steps: Nucleated cell number was recorded as an estimate derived from reference gene primer amplification. Generated by immunoSEQ multiplex PCR, the TCRdb table keeps only in-frame clones and is missing some. V and J calls plus clone size are reproduced from that table; the DNA served to infer D and trimming. The table shows 90,000 to 120,000 clones, with approximately 91% occurring only once. This clone is a singleton in its sample.

The material sequenced was peripheral blood. The sequence was collected from a woman aged 60 to 75 with acute or convalescent COVID-19. The chain is built from TRBV5-8 and TRBJ2-6; 12 bases match TRBD2. CDR3 protein: CASSPGLAGNSGANVLTF. As DNA, the CDR3 is TGTGCCAGCAGCCCAGGACTAGCGGGGAACTCTGGGGCCAACGTCCTGACTTTC.